Shown below are 19 T cell receptor beta chains from a single sample sequenced in a study of human T cells and chemical hapten exposure. Time point given: pre-sensitization, week 0. The treatment was: therapeutic diphenylcyclopropenone sensitization with weekly scalp DPC. In TCRdb, the RACE reads were re-called with MiXCR into one record per CDR3 protein. Altogether approximately 180,000 distinct CDR3 sequences are present, roughly 30% being singletons, with the ten largest covering about 2.7%. Sequencing used whole blood, obtained in connection with sensitization to the hapten diphenylcyclopropenone (DPC). The receptors come from a woman in her 30s with alopecia areata. Some clones in this sample may be carry-over from other donors' samples.

The CDR3 spells CASSIKRDRGPNEQFF. In nucleotides, the CDR3 is TGTGCCAGTAGTATCAAAAGGGACAGGGGGCCGAATGAGCAGTTCTTC. The chain employs TRBV19 and TRBJ2-1, with TRBD1 matching over 12 bases. This CDR3 spans 16 amino acids. V lost 3 bases to trimming and J lost 7 bases; unmatched junction nucleotides: 7. Germline CDR1 and CDR2: LNHDA and SQIVND (reference sequence).

V usage is TRBV6-5 and J usage is TRBJ1-6; TRBD1 might be the D (5 bases). CDR1 MNHEY and CDR2 SVGAGI come from the germline V gene. The CDR3 extends over 15 amino acids. V was trimmed by 2 bases and J by 8 bases, leaving 13 bases between them. The CDR3 coding sequence is TGTGCCAGCAGTTACACACGCGGCAGGGATTCACCCCTCCACTTT. It specifies CASSYTRGRDSPLHF.

This clonotype showed up just a few times. V is TRBV28 and J is TRBJ1-2; 12 bases agree with TRBD1. The junction had 8 bases not matched to a gene; V was cut back by 6 bases and J by 6 bases. The CDR3 has 15 residues. In germline, CDR1 is MDHEN, CDR2 SYDVKM. CDR3 sequence: CASRPKGQGAHGYTF. The CDR3 DNA reads as TGTGCCAGCAGACCCAAGGGACAGGGGGCGCATGGCTACACCTTC.

The sample holds one count of this clonotype. V and J are TRBV6-5 and TRBJ1-1; D is unresolved. The germline V and J ends were trimmed by 4 bases and 1 base, with 13 bases remaining between them. The CDR3 is 15 amino acids. Germline loops: CDR1 MNHEY, CDR2 SVGAGI. The DNA of the CDR3 is TGTGCCAGCAGTTCGGGCTTCCGAACGAACACTGAAGCTTTCTTT. Translating gives CASSSGFRTNTEAFF.

This clonotype was seen only a few times. The chain has TRBV12-3 or TRBV12-4 and TRBJ1-4; tentative D call: TRBD1 (5 bases). The CDR3 sequence is 15 residues long. V gave up 5 bases and J gave up 2 bases, with 12 bases separating them. As DNA, the CDR3 is TGTGCCAGCAGTCTCCGGACACGGACTAATGAAAAACTGTTTTTT. It specifies CASSLRTRTNEKLFF.

The chain links TRBV28 to TRBJ2-7; 8 nucleotides line up with TRBD1. V lost 7 bases to trimming and J lost 6 bases; unmatched junction nucleotides: 14. From germline, CDR1 is MDHEN and CDR2 SYDVKM. The CDR3 consists of 15 residues. The CDR3 protein is CASTTGGTALGEQYF. The CDR3 region has the DNA TGTGCCAGCACAACAGGGGGGACTGCCTTGGGCGAGCAGTACTTC.

This chain uses TRBV20-1 with TRBJ2-7; 8 nucleotides line up with TRBD2. Per germline, CDR1 DFQATT and CDR2 SNEGSKA (reference sequence). The J segment lost 0 bases and the V segment lost 5 bases, leaving 9 bases of the junction unmatched. This CDR3 is built from 15 residues. CDR3 DNA sequence: TGCAGTGCTCTTAACGCGGGGGGTGGCTCCTACGAGCAGTACTTC. It yields the protein CSALNAGGGSYEQYF.

This clonotype appeared a few times. This chain links TRBV4-1 with TRBJ2-7; D call uncertain. Germline values: CDR1 MGHRA, CDR2 YSYEKL. This CDR3 has 17 residues. Trimming removed 1 base from V and 0 bases from J, with 16 bases in between. The CDR3 coding sequence is TGCGCCAGCAGCCAAGTAGGCCGGGCTAGAGGCTCCTACGAGCAGTACTTC. The encoded protein is CASSQVGRARGSYEQYF.

The chain recombines TRBV9 with TRBJ2-2, with TRBD2 as a possible D gene (6 bases). Germline-derived CDR1 and CDR2 are SGDLS and YYNGEE. Trimming took off 2 bases at V and 5 bases at J, with 10 bases between the two ends. The CDR3 covers 14 residues. DNA for the CDR3: TGTGCCAGCAGCGTGGGAGGTTCTACCGGGGAGCTGTTTTTT. Encoded protein: CASSVGGSTGELFF.

This clonotype was counted a few times. V is TRBV29-1 and J is TRBJ2-3; 11 positions agree with TRBD2. The CDR3 is made up of 13 amino acids. Germline loops: CDR1 SQVTM, CDR2 ANQGSEA. The V and J ends lost 7 bases and 11 bases, in that order; junction bases with no gene match: 11. The CDR3 DNA reads TGCAGCGCCATAAGGGCTAGCGGGGGGAAGCAGTATTTT. It specifies CSAIRASGGKQYF.

The CDR3 DNA sequence: TGTGCCAGCAGCTTAGAGGTTGCAGGCAAAAACATTCAGTACTTC. Protein: CASSLEVAGKNIQYF. The chain employs TRBV7-2 and TRBJ2-4; D is uncertain. CDR3 size: 15 residues. The V and J ends lost 1 base and 3 bases respectively, with 10 bases between them. Germline V gives CDR1 SGHTA, CDR2 FQGNSA.

V gene TRBV12-3 or TRBV12-4 combines with J gene TRBJ2-1; 10 bases are a match to TRBD1. Trimming removed 7 bases from V and 9 bases from J; junction bases left unmatched: 9. The CDR3 contains 14 residues. CDR3 sequence: CASIRDRGNGEQFF. CDR3 DNA: TGTGCCAGCATTAGGGACAGGGGAAACGGTGAGCAGTTCTTC.

The rearrangement uses TRBV7-2 and TRBJ1-4, with a weak D call TRBD1 (6 bases). With 5 bases removed from V and 2 bases from J, the gap between germline ends came to 12 bases. This CDR3 is built from 15 residues. Germline CDR1 is SGHTA and CDR2 is FQGNSA. This CDR3 reads CASSVRGSTNEKLFF. CDR3 in DNA: TGTGCCAGCAGCGTCAGGGGCTCGACTAATGAAAAACTGTTTTTT.

This clonotype has just a few counts. The gene calls are TRBV4-3 and TRBJ1-1; D gene unclear. CDR3 size: 16 residues. The germline V gene has CDR1 LGHNA and CDR2 YSLEER. V gave up 4 bases and J gave up 3 bases, with 18 bases separating them. The CDR3 bases are TGCGCCAGCAGCCGGGCCACTCGGACCTATGACACTGAAGCTTTCTTT. This encodes CASSRATRTYDTEAFF.

The chain carries TRBV10-1 and TRBJ2-1; the match to TRBD2 covers 13 bases. The trim removed 6 bases at V and 4 bases at J, leaving 3 bases unmatched. The CDR3 totals 15 residues. CDR1 is WNHNN and CDR2 is SYGVQD in the germline V gene (reference sequence). In nucleotides, the CDR3 is TGCGCCAGCAGAGGGACTAGCGGGAATTACAATGAGCAGTTCTTC. Amino acids: CASRGTSGNYNEQFF.

A few counts support this clonotype. The genes are TRBV29-1 and TRBJ1-2; a weak D match, TRBD1 (5 bases). Trimming took 6 bases from V and 4 from J, leaving 18 bases between them. Germline-derived CDR1 and CDR2 are SQVTM and ANQGSEA. The CDR3 length is 14 residues. The CDR3 is CSVLIQDNFYGYTF. For the CDR3, the DNA is TGCAGCGTCCTCATACAGGACAACTTCTATGGCTACACCTTC.

This sequence joins TRBV28 and TRBJ2-1, with TRBD1 identical over 7 bases. The CDR3 runs 12 residues. J lost 15 bases, V lost 4 bases, and 9 bases had no gene match. From germline, CDR1 is MDHEN and CDR2 SYDVKM. The CDR3 nucleotides are TGTGCCAGCAGTTCTAGCCGACAGGGTGGGTTCTTC. This encodes CASSSSRQGGFF.

This clonotype was observed a handful of times. The chain combines TRBV28 with TRBJ1-1, with a weak D call TRBD1 (5 bases). V lost 6 bases and J lost 1, with 15 bases in between. Germline V lookup: CDR1 MDHEN, CDR2 SYDVKM. CDR3 length: 15 amino acids. The CDR3 nucleotides are TGTGCCAGCAGCCCCCCCGGGGGACCGAACACTGAAGCTTTCTTT. Amino acids: CASSPPGGPNTEAFF. Drawing the rest from reference TRBV28 and TRBJ1-1, the complete variable domain is DVKVTQSSRYLVKRTGEKVFLECVQDMDHENMFWYRQDPGLGLRLIYFSYDVKMKEKGDIPEGYSVSREKKERFSLILESASTNQTSMYLCASSPPGGPNTEAFFGQGTRLTVV.

In this sample, this clonotype turned up many times. The chain carries TRBV29-1 and TRBJ1-5; TRBD1 matches 8 bases. V shed 5 bases and J 0 bases; nucleotides not matched to a gene: 6. CDR1 and CDR2 (germline): SQVTM, ANQGSEA. CDR3 length: 15 amino acids. CDR3 sequence (DNA): TGCAGCGTTAACCCGACAGGGGATAGCAATCAGCCCCAGCATTTT. It codes for CSVNPTGDSNQPQHF.